The next 3 T cell receptor beta chains were all read from a single sample in a study of OX40 agonist ivuxolimab in advanced cancers. Produced via immunoSEQ multiplex PCR; TCRdb's table is partial and in-frame only. Counted here are 35,000 to 40,000 clones, 92% occurring once; the ten biggest clones make up nearly 9.5%. Here the sequenced sample was CD4+ or CD8+ T cells sorted from blood, taken in a trial of the OX40 agonist ivuxolimab. These receptors were obtained from an adult with an advanced solid tumor such as melanoma, head and neck, liver or kidney cancer.

This chain joins TRBV6-5 and TRBJ2-7; D possibly corresponds to TRBD2 (5 bases). The CDR3 spans 13 residues. Per germline, CDR1 MNHEY and CDR2 SVGAGI. With 8 bases removed from V and 0 bases from J, the gap between germline ends came to 11 bases. The CDR3 region is CASSLAFSYEQYF. CDR3 nucleotides: TGTGCCAGCTCTCTAGCTTTCTCCTACGAGCAGTACTTC.

The CDR3: CASSMRQGFNNEQFF. The CDR3 DNA is TGTGCCAGTAGTATGAGACAGGGTTTTAACAATGAGCAGTTCTTC. This chain links TRBV19 with TRBJ2-1; 7 bases align to TRBD1. CDR1 and CDR2 from the germline V gene are LNHDA and SQIVND (reference sequence). The CDR3 runs to 15 residues. Trimming at V came to 3 bases and at J to 5 bases, leaving 7 bases not matched to a gene.

J is TRBJ1-2 and V is TRBV9; D not resolved. The CDR3 runs 15 residues. Per germline, CDR1 SGDLS and CDR2 YYNGEE. V was clipped by 0 bases and J by 3 bases, with 12 bases between them. CDR3 in amino acids: CASSVGPLKDYGYTF. The CDR3 DNA is TGTGCCAGCAGCGTAGGGCCCCTTAAGGACTATGGCTACACCTTC.